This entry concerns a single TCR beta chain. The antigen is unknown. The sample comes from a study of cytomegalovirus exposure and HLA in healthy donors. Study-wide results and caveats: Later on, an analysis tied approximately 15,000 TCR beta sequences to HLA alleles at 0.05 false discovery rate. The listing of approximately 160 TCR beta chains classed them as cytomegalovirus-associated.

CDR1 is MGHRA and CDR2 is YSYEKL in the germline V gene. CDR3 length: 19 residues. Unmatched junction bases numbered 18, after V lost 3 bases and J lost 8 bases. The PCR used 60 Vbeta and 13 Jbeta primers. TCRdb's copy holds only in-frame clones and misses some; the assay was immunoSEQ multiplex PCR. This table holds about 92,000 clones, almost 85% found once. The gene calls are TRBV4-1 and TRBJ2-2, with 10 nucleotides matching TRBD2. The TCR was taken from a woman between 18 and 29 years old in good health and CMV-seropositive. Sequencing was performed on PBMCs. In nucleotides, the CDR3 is TGCGCCAGCAGCCACCCGACGGCCATGGTAGCGGGAGGATGGGGGGAGCTGTTTTTT. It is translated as CASSHPTAMVAGGWGELFF.